Detailed here is one T cell receptor (beta chain). It was patients with CD8+CD57+ cell expansion by flow cytometry who were chosen for sequencing. The junction had 15 bases not matched to a gene; V was cut back by 6 bases and J by 10 bases. CDR1 is DFQATT and CDR2 is SNEGSKA in the germline V gene (reference sequence). This CDR3 has 14 amino acids. Profiles of TCR beta VDJ and CDR3 were generated from a genomic DNA template. TCRdb re-analysed the reads in MiXCR, keeping a single row per CDR3 protein. The sample records 260,000 or so distinct CDR3 sequences, 65% to 90% being singletons. This record belongs to a study of CD8+CD57+ T cells in acquired aplastic anemia.

The chain couples TRBV20-1 to TRBJ2-1; 7 positions agree with TRBD1. Input material: sorted CD4+, CD8+, or CD8+CD57+ T cells (not recorded which) from PBMCs. This clonotype was sampled from a human donor with aplastic anemia. CDR3 residues: CSAPSVRARGEQFF. As DNA, the CDR3 is TGCAGTGCCCCTTCGGTCAGGGCCAGGGGGGAGCAGTTCTTC.